The 18 T cell receptor beta chains below all came from one sample that was sequenced in a study of blood T cell repertoires in COVID-19 (dated by TCRdb to 2018 to 2021). Library preparation was by the immunoSEQ multiplex PCR assay. TCRdb limited this immuneACCESS table to in-frame rearrangements with V and J called. A share of clones is missing; checked studies link under half to unresolved V genes, and the rest is unexplained. This sample lists fewer than 250,000 clones; roughly 87% were detected once. Approximately 7.3% of the sample rests with the top ten. The material sequenced was PBMCs or T cells enriched from blood (not recorded which). Receptors originate from a man aged 25 to 45 in a cohort exposed to, infected with or recovered from COVID-19 (not recorded which).

The J gene is TRBJ1-2, the V gene TRBV19; the match to TRBD1 covers 8 bases. This CDR3 has 16 residues. CDR1 is LNHDA and CDR2 is SQIVND in the germline V gene (reference sequence). Trimming removed 2 bases from V and 4 bases from J; junction bases left unmatched: 9. The CDR3 loop is CASSINLGQGGYGYTF. Here the CDR3 DNA reads TGTGCCAGTAGTATAAATCTCGGACAGGGTGGCTATGGCTACACCTTC.

The chain uses TRBV7-2 and TRBJ1-2, with 7 bases matching TRBD1. CDR1 and CDR2 (germline): SGHTA, FQGNSA. The CDR3 spans 13 residues. V gave up 1 base and J gave up 7 bases; unmatched junction bases: 3. This chain's CDR3 is CASSLGQGGGYTF. In DNA, the CDR3 is TGTGCCAGCAGCTTAGGACAGGGTGGTGGCTACACCTTC.

The V call is TRBV5-6, the J call TRBJ1-5, with D maybe TRBD1 (6 bases). The CDR3 has 14 residues. Per germline, CDR1 SGHDT and CDR2 YYEEEE. Trimming shortened V by 1 base and J by 4 bases, and 9 bases separated the two germline ends. DNA for the CDR3: TGTGCCAGCAGCTTGCGGGGGGCTAATCAGCCCCAGCATTTT. Protein: CASSLRGANQPQHF.

The V and J genes are TRBV28 and TRBJ1-1, with TRBD1 matching over 10 bases. V was pared by 6 bases and J by 5 bases, with 6 bases of the junction left unmatched. CDR1 and CDR2 (germline): MDHEN, SYDVKM. This CDR3 contains 14 residues. CDR3 amino acids: CASRLDRGGTEAFF. The DNA for the CDR3 is TGTGCCAGCAGGCTGGACAGGGGGGGTACTGAAGCTTTCTTT. The variable domain in full, completed from reference TRBV28 and TRBJ1-1, reads DVKVTQSSRYLVKRTGEKVFLECVQDMDHENMFWYRQDPGLGLRLIYFSYDVKMKEKGDIPEGYSVSREKKERFSLILESASTNQTSMYLCASRLDRGGTEAFFGQGTRLTVV.

This clone was seen ten or more times. The chain's CDR3 is CASSETGGSYNEQFF. As DNA, the CDR3 is TGTGCCAGCAGTGAGACAGGGGGCTCCTACAATGAGCAGTTCTTC. The chain has TRBV6-1 and TRBJ2-1, with TRBD1 matching 9 bases. The CDR3 has 15 residues. The trim removed 3 bases at V and 0 bases at J, leaving 0 bases unmatched. Germline V CDR1 and CDR2: MNHNS, SASEGT.

The chain couples TRBV5-8 to TRBJ2-5, with D possibly TRBD1 on 5 matching bases. V lost 0 bases and J 5 bases, leaving 11 bases between the germline ends. There are 14 residues in the CDR3. Germline V gene data show CDR1 as SGHTS and CDR2 as YDEGEE. The CDR3 DNA follows: TGTGCCAGCAGCTTGGGACAGCCAGGGGAGACCCAGTACTTC. Its protein product is CASSLGQPGETQYF.

The chain carries TRBV28 and TRBJ1-5; D possibly corresponds to TRBD1 (5 bases). Germline values: CDR1 MDHEN, CDR2 SYDVKM. This CDR3 is built from 16 residues. The V and J ends lost 1 base and 3 bases respectively, with 13 bases between them. The CDR3 DNA is TGTGCCAGCAGTTTATCGGGGGGGGGTTTCAATCAGCCCCAGCATTTT. Protein: CASSLSGGGFNQPQHF.

The J gene is TRBJ2-1, the V gene TRBV7-9; no reliable D call. Between the trimmed V and J ends, which lost 3 bases and 7 bases, there was a span of 7 bases. The CDR3 contains 12 residues. Germline CDR1 SEHNR, CDR2 FQNEAQ (reference sequence). The CDR3 DNA sequence: TGTGCCAGCAGCTTCGAGAATAATGAGCAGTTCTTC. It yields the protein CASSFENNEQFF.

The rearrangement links TRBV7-9 to TRBJ2-7; tentative D call: TRBD1 (5 bases). This CDR3 has 14 amino acids. Germline CDR1 is SEHNR and CDR2 is FQNEAQ (reference sequence). Trimming shortened V by 5 bases and J by 3 bases, and 14 bases separated the two germline ends. The CDR3 region is CASSTEFTGYEQYF. The CDR3 DNA sequence: TGTGCCAGCAGCACAGAGTTCACAGGCTACGAGCAGTACTTC.

The chain joins TRBV12-3 or TRBV12-4 to TRBJ2-7; 7 bases are a match to TRBD1. The CDR3 is 12 amino acids. V was clipped by 5 bases and J by 2 bases; unmatched bases: 0. CDR3 in amino acids: CASSTGAYEQYF. The CDR3 DNA follows: TGTGCCAGCAGTACAGGGGCCTACGAGCAGTACTTC.

The chain couples TRBV5-1 to TRBJ1-5, with 9 bases aligning to TRBD1. The CDR3 has 18 residues. In germline, CDR1 is SGHRS, CDR2 YFSETQ. V trimming: 4 bases; J trimming: 4 bases; junction bases outside the gene matches: 15. CDR3 nucleotides: TGCGCCAGCAGCCAGGGGACAGGGCCCCCGACGGAAAATCAGCCCCAGCATTTT. Protein: CASSQGTGPPTENQPQHF.

The chain uses TRBV9 and TRBJ1-2; 11 nucleotides line up with TRBD1. J was trimmed by 2 bases and V by 3 bases; bases with no gene match: 9. CDR3 length: 17 residues. In germline, CDR1 is SGDLS, CDR2 YYNGEE. CDR3 nucleotides: TGTGCCAGCAGCGATAGTTGGGACAGGGGGTCCAACTATGGCTACACCTTC. This codes for CASSDSWDRGSNYGYTF.

The chain has TRBV28 and TRBJ1-4; D ambiguous. The V end lost 9 bases, the J end lost 4 bases, and 9 bases lay between the germline ends. Germline-derived CDR1 and CDR2 are MDHEN and SYDVKM. The CDR3 is made up of 12 amino acids. CDR3 region: CASSQNNEKLFF. CDR3 in DNA: TGTGCCAGTAGTCAGAATAATGAAAAACTGTTTTTT.

DNA of the CDR3: TGTGCCAGCAGGATAGAGGGATCGAGCACTGAAGCTTTCTTT. This gives the protein CASRIEGSSTEAFF. The chain links TRBV28 to TRBJ1-1; D remains unclear. The CDR3 runs 14 residues. The V and J ends lost 6 bases and 4 bases respectively, with 15 bases between them. Germline V gene lookup returns CDR1 MDHEN and CDR2 SYDVKM. The whole variable domain, filled in from reference TRBV28 and TRBJ1-1, reads DVKVTQSSRYLVKRTGEKVFLECVQDMDHENMFWYRQDPGLGLRLIYFSYDVKMKEKGDIPEGYSVSREKKERFSLILESASTNQTSMYLCASRIEGSSTEAFFGQGTRLTVV.

This clone was counted ten times or more. V is TRBV9 and J is TRBJ2-1; 11 bases fit TRBD2. The CDR3 is 17 residues long. Germline assignment: CDR1 SGDLS and CDR2 YYNGEE. The V segment lost 4 bases and the J segment 6 bases; nucleotides outside the gene matches: 12. The CDR3 here is CASSSRPGTSGFNEQFF. CDR3 bases: TGTGCCAGCAGCTCCAGACCCGGGACTAGCGGATTCAATGAGCAGTTCTTC.

This clone showed up just a few times. V usage is TRBV18 and J usage is TRBJ1-5, with 9 bases matching TRBD1. The CDR3 is 18 residues long. Germline CDR1 is KGHSH and CDR2 is LQKENI. Trimming cost V 0 bases and J 1 base; bases outside gene matches: 7. The CDR3, as DNA: TGTGCCAGCTCACCACCGGGACAGGGTCGCTACAGCAATCAGCCCCAGCATTTT. Translating gives CASSPPGQGRYSNQPQHF.

The chain links TRBV9 to TRBJ2-2, with TRBD2 identical over 9 bases. Germline trimming cut 6 bases from V and 3 bases from J; bases unmatched to any gene: 6. This CDR3 contains 15 residues. Germline loops: CDR1 SGDLS, CDR2 YYNGEE. CDR3 sequence reads: CASTRAGGDTGELFF. The CDR3 bases are TGTGCCAGCACCCGAGCGGGAGGTGACACCGGGGAGCTGTTTTTT.

The rearrangement links TRBV7-9 to TRBJ2-3, with D perhaps TRBD2 (5 bases). The CDR3 is 17 amino acids. Germline V gene data show CDR1 as SEHNR and CDR2 as FQNEAQ (reference sequence). V was trimmed by 2 bases and J by 6 bases, leaving 21 bases between them. The CDR3 sequence is CASSLPLHERREDTQYF. The CDR3 DNA follows: TGTGCCAGCAGCTTACCGCTTCATGAGCGAAGGGAGGATACGCAGTATTTT.